The entry that follows covers one TCR beta chain sequence. The data stem from a study of PD-L1 blockade in urothelial cancer. Study-level information: Males with bladder-origin urothelial cancer constituted about 90% of the roughly 30 patients. Timepoints chosen for blood analysis were 3 weeks (second dose) and 6 weeks after treatment start.

Repertoires were generated with immunoSEQ multiplex PCR, while TCRdb's copy carries only in-frame clones and drops some. Among fewer than 100,000 clones, about 82% were seen once, and the ten largest hold approximately 6.7%. The time point is: pretreatment peripheral blood. Urothelial carcinoma, locally advanced or metastatic, affected the patients. Sample contribution per patient ranged from 1 to 8, covering pretreatment and on-treatment. Germline CDR1 is SGHAT and CDR2 is FQNNGV. CDR3 length equals 16 residues. Germline trimming cut 7 bases from V and 7 bases from J; bases unmatched to any gene: 11.

The TCR comes from a man aged 35 to 55 with urothelial cancer. The chain couples TRBV11-2 to TRBJ2-1; 12 nucleotides match TRBD2. Sequenced material: PBMCs, taken around atezolizumab (anti-PD-L1) treatment. The CDR3 loop reads CASTRTRLAGENEQFF. CDR3 DNA: TGTGCCAGCACTCGGACAAGACTAGCGGGAGAGAATGAGCAGTTCTTC.